This T cell receptor (beta chain) was captured in a study of blood T cell repertoires in COVID-19. As for the study in general: COVID-19 samples from acute and convalescent phases originated in the United States, Italy and Spain. T cells, B-cell-depleted T cells, or PBMCs provided the cDNA or gDNA that served as material.

As originally analysed: Reference gene primer amplification yielded estimated nucleated cell counts. Using immunoSEQ multiplex PCR, the repertoire was profiled, and TCRdb retains in-frame clones only, with some absent. The V and J calls and clone size come from that table; D and trimming were worked out from the DNA. This table holds 52,000 or so clones, around 90% found once. Trimming removed 2 bases from V and 5 bases from J, with 16 bases in between. The length of the CDR3 is 16 residues. CDR1 SGHVS and CDR2 FQNEAQ come from the germline V gene. This TCR was sampled from a human donor in a cohort sampled during active COVID-19. This chain connects TRBV7-8 to TRBJ2-1; possibly TRBD1 for D (7 bases). The sequencing sample was made of peripheral blood. DNA for the CDR3: TGTGCCAGCAGCTTATGGAGGGGGCGCGGGAACAATGAGCAGTTCTTC. Translating it yields CASSLWRGRGNNEQFF.